The next 2 T cell receptor beta chains were all read from a single sample in a study of blood T cells in healthy people across ages. Combining a sample-barcoded 5' primer with a J-beta primer mix, a second PCR ran for roughly 6 to 12 cycles. TCRdb reprocessed the 5' RACE reads via MiXCR and lists one record per CDR3 protein. The table lists about 1.6 million distinct CDR3 sequences, around 35% of them singletons. Sequencing was carried out using blood. The origin of the receptors is a woman aged 30 to 39 in good health.

The chain is built from TRBV18 and TRBJ1-1, with a weak D call TRBD1 (6 bases). The CDR3 is 18 residues long. Trimming cost V 0 bases and J 1 base, with 18 bases left between them. The germline CDR1 and CDR2 sequences are KGHSH and LQKENI. Here the CDR3 DNA reads TGTGCCAGCTCACCACCGATGGGGCAGGGGTTATCGAACACTGAAGCTTTCTTT. Translated, it gives CASSPPMGQGLSNTEAFF.

The chain uses TRBV27 and TRBJ1-1; 7 bases are shared with TRBD1. Germline assignment: CDR1 MNHEY and CDR2 SMNVEV (reference sequence). CDR3 size: 13 residues. After removal of 3 bases from V and 11 bases from J, the junction contained 9 bases not matched to a gene. This CDR3 reads CASSFSAGGVAFF. The CDR3 DNA follows: TGTGCCAGCAGTTTCTCGGCAGGGGGAGTTGCTTTCTTT.